This entry lists 27 T cell receptor beta chains sequenced from one sample in a study of esophageal squamous cell carcinoma under preoperative chemotherapy. The time point here: before preoperative PTX-NDP chemotherapy. A single record per CDR3 protein comes from TCRdb applying MiXCR to the PCR reads. Of about 15,000 distinct CDR3 sequences in the sample, around half were seen once. This material was collected from a patient given preoperative chemotherapy. The receptors stem from a human donor with esophageal squamous cell carcinoma. The donor label of this sample is uncertain.

In this sample, this clonotype turned up many times. The chain carries TRBV6-1 and TRBJ1-5, with 7 bases matching TRBD1. CDR1 and CDR2 (germline): MNHNS, SASEGT. The CDR3 runs to 18 residues. Germline trimming cut 5 bases from V and 1 base from J; bases unmatched to any gene: 14. In nucleotides, the CDR3 is TGTGCCAGCAGTCGATTGAGGGGGACAGTTCTCAGCAATCAGCCCCAGCATTTT. Protein: CASSRLRGTVLSNQPQHF.

With regard to this clonotype: The CDR3 does not close with the conserved phenylalanine or tryptophan, likely indicating a read error. Because the CDR3's place on the DNA is in doubt, the DNA is left out and the CDR3 is given as listed by TCRdb. This chain links TRBV4-1 with TRBJ2-6; the D call in the table, TRBD2, was not verified against the DNA. Germline loops: CDR1 MGHRA, CDR2 YSYEKL. The CDR3 adds up to 15 amino acids, both ends counted. This CDR3 reads CASSQVEGETQYFGA.

This clonotype occurred many times. The chain carries TRBV6-1 and TRBJ2-3; D possibly matches TRBD1 or TRBD2 (5 bases each). Trimming shortened V by 1 base and J by 2 bases, and 7 bases separated the two germline ends. The CDR3 loop spans 14 amino acids. Germline-derived CDR1 and CDR2 are MNHNS and SASEGT. The CDR3 loop is CASSEGDATDTQYF. CDR3 sequence (DNA): TGTGCCAGCAGTGAAGGGGACGCCACAGATACGCAGTATTTT.

The rearrangement joins TRBV7-2 to TRBJ2-1; the match to TRBD2 covers 14 bases. CDR1 is SGHTA and CDR2 is FQGNSA in the germline V gene. There are 21 residues in the CDR3. The V segment lost 5 bases and the J segment 5 bases; nucleotides outside the gene matches: 20. DNA of the CDR3: TGTGCCAGCAGCACCCCCTGGCCAGGGACTAGCGGGAGTCGCCAGGACAATGAGCAGTTCTTC. Translated, it gives CASSTPWPGTSGSRQDNEQFF.

V and J are TRBV7-2 and TRBJ2-3; the match to TRBD1 covers 9 bases. The J call is in doubt because the DNA end fits TRBJ2-5 better. The CDR3 totals 16 residues. The V gene's germline CDR1 is SGHTA and CDR2 FQGNSA. This CDR3 reads CASSGRQGGSPDTQYF. The CDR3 DNA reads as TGTGCCAGCAGCGGACGACAGGGGGGGAGCCCAGATACCCAGTACTTC.

This sequence joins TRBV12-3 or TRBV12-4 and TRBJ2-2, with a tentative D call TRBD1 (5 bases). The CDR3 is 13 amino acids. V lost 7 bases and J lost 12, with 18 bases in between. CDR3 DNA: TGTGCCAGCAAGGCTTTAGGCCCAGGGAAGCTGTTTTTT. This translates into CASKALGPGKLFF.

V gene TRBV7-2 combines with J gene TRBJ2-1; a possible D gene is TRBD2 (6 bases). The DNA end is more similar to TRBJ2-4, so the J call may be wrong. This CDR3 spans 15 amino acids. Germline V gene sequence: CDR1 SGHTA, CDR2 FQGNSA. CDR3 nucleotide sequence: TGTGGCAGGAGCCACGGGGGAAGAGCCAAAGACACTCAGTACTTC. Protein: CGRSHGGRAKDTQYF.

As regards this clonotype: The CDR3 does not end in the conserved phenylalanine or tryptophan, so this is likely a read error. Because the CDR3's place on the DNA is in doubt, the DNA is left out and the CDR3 is given as listed by TCRdb. V gene TRBV6-5 combines with J gene TRBJ2-5; the table's D call TRBD1 went unverified against the DNA. The CDR3 has 17 amino acids, counting both end residues. The germline V gene encodes CDR1 MNHEY and CDR2 SVGAGI. CDR3 sequence: CASSYSRGGAGQTTWYL.

The chain links TRBV7-6 to TRBJ2-1; 10 positions agree with TRBD1. The J call may not be correct, given that the DNA end is closer to TRBJ2-7. The CDR3 is 17 amino acids. Germline CDR1 is SGHVS and CDR2 is FNYEAQ. The CDR3 bases are TGTGCCAGCAGCTTGGGGACAGGGGCCGCCCATACCTACGAGCAGTACTTC. It translates to CASSLGTGAAHTYEQYF.

Note on this clonotype: One end of the junction does not line up with germline, which may come from a read error. V and J are TRBV10-3 and TRBJ2-3; D may be TRBD1 (6 bases). The V gene's germline CDR1 is ENHRY and CDR2 SYGVKD. This CDR3 has 14 residues. CDR3 sequence reads: CAGSGGRAPETQYF. The CDR3 coding sequence is TGTGCGGGGAGTGGGGGCCGCGCCCCAGAGACCCAGTATTTC.

The chain joins TRBV5-1 to TRBJ2-3, with 8 bases matching TRBD1. CDR3 length equals 14 residues. Germline trimming cut 4 bases from V and 4 bases from J; bases unmatched to any gene: 5. Looked up from germline, CDR1 is SGHRS and CDR2 is YFSETQ. CDR3 DNA sequence: TGCGCCAGCAGCAAACAGGGGGACGCAGATACGCAGTATTTT. Residues: CASSKQGDADTQYF.

This clonotype was observed once. The chain links TRBV5-5 to TRBJ2-2, with D possibly called TRBD1 or TRBD2 (5 bases each). The closer fit of TRBJ2-3 to the DNA end suggests the J call may be wrong. This CDR3 region has 16 residues. Germline V lookup: CDR1 SGHKS, CDR2 YYEKEE (reference sequence). DNA for the CDR3: TGTGCCAGCAGCTCTGCTGGGGGTCAGAACACCGGGGAGCAGTATTTT. Protein sequence: CASSSAGGQNTGEQYF.

V and J are TRBV7-3 and TRBJ2-2; a possible D gene is TRBD1 (5 bases). Trimming removed 5 bases at V and 16 bases at J, with 26 bases between. Germline values: CDR1 SGHTA, CDR2 FQGTGA. The length of the CDR3 is 15 residues. The CDR3 reads CASSPQQVSTGTQFF. The CDR3, as DNA: TGTGCCAGCAGCCCCCAACAGGTGAGCACCGGTACGCAGTTTTTT.

This clonotype was picked up a small number of times. J is TRBJ1-1 and V is TRBV6-5; D not certain. V lost 6 bases, J lost 2 bases, and 13 bases lay in between. The germline V gene encodes CDR1 MNHEY and CDR2 SVGAGI. The CDR3 covers 14 residues. CDR3 in DNA: TGTGCCAGCAGCCTCTCGAGGGTAAACACTGAAGCTTTCTTT. Its translation: CASSLSRVNTEAFF.

The J gene is TRBJ2-5, the V gene TRBV11-3, with TRBD2 matching over 7 bases. The CDR3 has 15 residues. Germline V gene sequence: CDR1 SGHNT, CDR2 YENEEA. V was clipped by 2 bases and J by 5 bases; unmatched bases: 8. CDR3 protein: CASSLNAGAVETQYF. CDR3 in DNA: TGTGCCAGCAGCTTAAATGCGGGAGCGGTCGAGACCCAGTACTTC.

A word on this clonotype: At one end the junction does not follow the germline gene, possibly because of a read error. The J gene is TRBJ2-3, the V gene TRBV7-2, with 8 positions matching TRBD2. The CDR3 consists of 18 residues. The germline V gene encodes CDR1 SGHTA and CDR2 FQGNSA. The CDR3 DNA reads as TGTGCCAGCAGCTTTGCGGCTAGCGGGTCTAGTCACGTAGATACGCAGTATTTC. Its translation: CASSFAASGSSHVDTQYF.

At least ten counts were recorded for this clonotype. The CDR3 spells CASSLLHREGLYEQYF. The CDR3 DNA sequence: TGTGCCAGCAGCTTACTCCATCGGGAGGGCCTCTACGAGCAGTACTTC. The genes are TRBV7-2 and TRBJ2-7; 8 bases fit TRBD2. V shed 2 bases, J shed 3 bases, and the junction held 9 bases outside the gene matches. The CDR3 is made up of 16 amino acids. Germline-derived CDR1 and CDR2 are SGHTA and FQGNSA.

This clonotype is large (0.1 to 1%) by share. The gene calls are TRBV7-6 and TRBJ2-4; the D gene is possibly TRBD1 (6 bases). TRBJ2-3 explains the end of the DNA better; the J call may be wrong. Germline V lookup: CDR1 SGHVS, CDR2 FNYEAQ. This CDR3 comprises 14 residues. CDR3 nucleotide sequence: TGTGCCAGCAGCTTAATAACAGGGCAGGGTACGCAGTATTTT. Protein sequence: CASSLITGQGTQYF.

This clonotype occurred once. The CDR3 loop is CASGEGEFEIQYF. The CDR3 nucleotides are TGTGCCAGCGGGGAGGGCGAATTTGAGATTCAGTACTTC. The chain carries TRBV12-3 or TRBV12-4 and TRBJ2-4; 7 nucleotides align to TRBD2. This CDR3 contains 13 residues. V lost 8 bases, J lost 10 bases, and 11 bases stayed unmatched.

By frequency in the sample, this clonotype is medium-sized. The chain is built from TRBV7-2 and TRBJ1-1, with TRBD1 matching over 7 bases. With 6 bases clipped from V and 8 bases from J, the junction kept 15 bases outside the gene matches. The germline gives CDR1 SGHTA, CDR2 FQGNSA. There are 15 residues in the CDR3. The CDR3 sequence is CASRNDPGTVGEAFF. The CDR3 bases are TGTGCCAGCAGAAATGATCCCGGGACAGTAGGGGAAGCTTTCTTT.

At least ten counts were recorded for this clonotype. The V call is TRBV7-6, the J call TRBJ2-1; 10 nucleotides match TRBD2. The CDR3 has 16 amino acids. In germline, CDR1 is SGHVS, CDR2 FNYEAQ. The V segment lost 5 bases and the J segment 9 bases; nucleotides outside the gene matches: 13. The CDR3 DNA reads TGTGCCAGCAGCCCCGTTATCAGCGGGGGGGGGGGTGAGCAGTTCTTC. Its translation is CASSPVISGGGGEQFF.

This clonotype appeared many times. This chain connects TRBV7-8 to TRBJ2-2; D call uncertain. The germline gives CDR1 SGHVS, CDR2 FQNEAQ. Between the trimmed V and J ends, which lost 5 bases and 3 bases, there was a span of 7 bases. The CDR3 spans 13 residues. The CDR3 sequence: CASSPQYTGELFF. The CDR3 DNA follows: TGTGCCAGCAGCCCGCAATACACCGGGGAGCTGTTTTTT.

Many counts were recorded for this clonotype. This may come from a read error, since a much larger clone is one base off. The V gene is TRBV6-1, the J gene TRBJ2-1, with 11 bases lining up with TRBD1. Germline CDR1 and CDR2: MNHNS and SASEGT. J lost 10 bases, V lost 2 bases, and 7 bases had no gene match. CDR3 length equals 15 residues. The CDR3 DNA reads as TGTGCCAGCAGTGAATCCGGACAGGGGGCATACGAGCAGTTCTTC. It is translated as CASSESGQGAYEQFF.

The V gene is TRBV7-2, the J gene TRBJ2-5, with D possibly matching TRBD1 (5 bases). Per germline, CDR1 SGHTA and CDR2 FQGNSA. The V end was cut by 3 bases, the J end by 11 bases, with 25 bases between. The CDR3 is 16 amino acids. The chain's CDR3 is CASSLGPGRIKKIQYF. Here the CDR3 DNA reads TGTGCCAGCAGCTTGGGGCCGGGCCGGATTAAAAAGATTCAGTACTTC. The full variable domain, its missing parts supplied by reference TRBV7-2 and TRBJ2-5, is GAGVSQSPSNKVTEKGKDVELRCDPISGHTALYWYRQSLGQGLEFLIYFQGNSAPDKSGLPSDRFSAERTGGSVSTLTIQRTQQEDSAVYLCASSLGPGRIKKIQYFGPGTRLLVL.

The chain recombines TRBV4-1 with TRBJ1-1; 8 bases are shared with TRBD1. The CDR3 totals 14 residues. Germline CDR1 reads MGHRA; CDR2 reads YSYEKL. After removal of 4 bases from V and 2 bases from J, the junction contained 3 bases not matched to a gene. The CDR3 coding sequence is TGCGCCAGCAGCCCCGGACAGGGCAACACTGAAGCTTTCTTT. Amino acid sequence: CASSPGQGNTEAFF.

CDR3 in amino acids: CASSEVGTDTQYF. CDR3 coding DNA: TGTGCCAGCAGTGAAGTAGGCACAGATACGCAGTATTTT. The rearrangement joins TRBV6-1 to TRBJ2-3; D gene unclear. The CDR3 runs to 13 residues. With 1 base removed from V and 1 base from J, the gap between germline ends came to 3 bases. Germline lookup yields CDR1 MNHNS and CDR2 SASEGT.

In this sample, this clonotype turned up a few times. The chain has TRBV7-2 and TRBJ2-5, with D possibly being TRBD1 or TRBD2 (5 bases each). The DNA end is more similar to TRBJ2-7, so the J call may be wrong. The CDR3 is made up of 15 amino acids. Germline loops: CDR1 SGHTA, CDR2 FQGNSA. CDR3 loop: CASSLGSMGAYEQYF. The DNA of the CDR3 is TGTGCCAGCAGCCTAGGGAGCATGGGGGCCTACGAGCAGTACTTC.